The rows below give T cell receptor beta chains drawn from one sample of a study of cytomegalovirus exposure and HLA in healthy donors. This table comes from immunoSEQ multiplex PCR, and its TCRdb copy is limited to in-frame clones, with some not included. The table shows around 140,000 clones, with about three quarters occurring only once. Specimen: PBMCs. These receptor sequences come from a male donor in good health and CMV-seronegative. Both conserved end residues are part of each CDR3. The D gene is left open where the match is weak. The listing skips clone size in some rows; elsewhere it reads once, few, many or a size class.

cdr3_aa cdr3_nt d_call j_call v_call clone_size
CASSLTSESSYEQYF TGTGCCAGCAGTCTAACTAGCGAATCCTCCTACGAGCAGTACTTC TRBD2 TRBJ2-7 TRBV6-5 .
CASSYSTGELSEQYF TGTGCCAGCAGTTACTCGACAGGGGAATTATCCGAGCAGTACTTC TRBD1 TRBJ2-7 TRBV6-5 few
CATSRDPPSTGYQPQHF TGTGCCACCAGCAGAGATCCGCCGTCAACAGGGTATCAGCCCCAGCATTTT . TRBJ1-5 TRBV15 .
CSVEDTGSSTDTQYF TGCAGCGTTGAAGATACAGGTTCTAGCACAGATACGCAGTATTTT . TRBJ2-3 TRBV29-1 few
CASSDRQLRNTEAFF TGTGCCAGCAGCGACAGACAATTAAGGAACACTGAAGCTTTCTTT . TRBJ1-1 TRBV11-2 .
CASRKRTGENSPLHF TGTGCCAGCAGAAAGAGGACAGGGGAAAATTCACCCCTCCACTTT TRBD1 TRBJ1-6 TRBV6-5 once
CATSRGLAGVLNTDTQYF TGTGCCACCAGCAGGGGACTAGCGGGAGTCCTTAACACAGATACGCAGTATTTT TRBD2 TRBJ2-3 TRBV15 .
CSSSPGQATDVVGYTF TGTTCCAGCAGCCCCGGACAGGCCACCGACGTTGTCGGCTACACCTTC TRBD1 TRBJ1-2 TRBV7-9 .
CASSPRSGVGYEQYF TGTGCCAGCTCACCCCGGTCGGGGGTAGGCTACGAGCAGTACTTC . TRBJ2-7 TRBV18 .
CASSEGGGYQETQYF TGTGCCAGCAGTGAAGGGGGAGGGTACCAAGAGACCCAGTACTTC TRBD2 TRBJ2-5 TRBV2 few
CASSFPGVSNQPQHF TGTGCCAGCAGCTTTCCAGGGGTGAGCAATCAGCCCCAGCATTTT . TRBJ1-5 TRBV5-8 once
CATSRDATEGSEQYF TGTGCCACCAGCAGAGATGCCACGGAGGGAAGCGAGCAGTACTTC . TRBJ2-7 TRBV15 .
CASSYAEGNQPQHF TGTGCCAGCAGTTACGCGGAGGGCAATCAGCCCCAGCATTTT . TRBJ1-5 TRBV6-5 .
CASSKPPAAWGDEQYF TGTGCCAGCAGCAAACCTCCGGCAGCCTGGGGGGACGAGCAGTACTTC . TRBJ2-7 TRBV21-1 .
CASRPTSGGVLRLEQFF TGTGCCAGCAGACCCACTAGCGGCGGGGTCCTTCGGTTAGAGCAGTTCTTC TRBD2 TRBJ2-1 TRBV11-3 .
CASRLLAGGSGANVLTF TGTGCCAGTAGGTTACTGGCGGGAGGAAGTGGGGCCAACGTCCTGACTTTC TRBD2 TRBJ2-6 TRBV19 .